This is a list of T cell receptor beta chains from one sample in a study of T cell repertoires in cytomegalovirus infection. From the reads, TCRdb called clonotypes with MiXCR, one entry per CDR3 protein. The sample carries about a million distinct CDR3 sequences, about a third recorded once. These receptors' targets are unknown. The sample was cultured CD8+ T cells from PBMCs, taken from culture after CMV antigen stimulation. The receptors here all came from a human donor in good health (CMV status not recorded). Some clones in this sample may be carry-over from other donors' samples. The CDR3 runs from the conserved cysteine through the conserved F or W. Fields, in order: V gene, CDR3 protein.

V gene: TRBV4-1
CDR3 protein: CASSPLGSLENTEAFF

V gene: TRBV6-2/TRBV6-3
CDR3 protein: CASSYKSMNTEAFF

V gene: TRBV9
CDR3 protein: CASSVGTSGTDTQYF

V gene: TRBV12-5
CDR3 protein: CASGFGTGGVQPQHF

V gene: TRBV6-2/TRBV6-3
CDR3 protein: CASSYGETGELFF

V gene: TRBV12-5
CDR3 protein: CASGGVGTNEKLFF

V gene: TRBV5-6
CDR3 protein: CVSSRKGRPVANYGYTF

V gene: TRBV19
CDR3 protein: CATSGQGGPPNTGELFF

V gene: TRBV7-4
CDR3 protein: CASSPQGGGTSGGYTDTQYF

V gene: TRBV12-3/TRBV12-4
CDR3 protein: CASSSTSVWNNEQFF

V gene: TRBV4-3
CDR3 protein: CASSQDKQRTEAFF

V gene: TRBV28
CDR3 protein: CASSPLQGEYVDEQFF

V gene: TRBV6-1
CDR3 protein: CASNFVPTSNQPQHF

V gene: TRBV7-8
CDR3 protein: CASSSAALTQYF

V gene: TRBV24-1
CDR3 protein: CATSDSHARTGYYNEQFF

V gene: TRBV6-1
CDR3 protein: CASGQGRGEQYF

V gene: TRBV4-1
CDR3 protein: CASSQDRAFSNQPQHF

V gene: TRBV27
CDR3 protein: CASSFRAGEQFF

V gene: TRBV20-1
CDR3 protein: CSARDVLAGGYNEQFF

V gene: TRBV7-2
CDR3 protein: CASSSWVSGGAHEQYF

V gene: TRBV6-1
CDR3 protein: CASTSPGTTEAFF

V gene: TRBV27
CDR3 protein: CATMGGGSYNEQFF

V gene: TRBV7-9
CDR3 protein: CASSPTPGEIYNEQFF

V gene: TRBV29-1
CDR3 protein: CSVEATGANYGYTF

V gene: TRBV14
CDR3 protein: CASSQGTANTDTQYF

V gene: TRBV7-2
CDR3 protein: CASSLRTPTNEKLFF

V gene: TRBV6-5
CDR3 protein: CASSPDPRRDIQYF

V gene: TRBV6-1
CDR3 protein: CASEGLPWGCTF

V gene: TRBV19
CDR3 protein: CASSISSVNTEAFF

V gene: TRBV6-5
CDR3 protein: CASSYRSSATGELFF

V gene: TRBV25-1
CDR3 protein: CASSESGGHQPQHF

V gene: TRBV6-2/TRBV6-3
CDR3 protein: CASSLPAQYNEQFF

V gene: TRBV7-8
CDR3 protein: CASYLPAGVNTGELFF

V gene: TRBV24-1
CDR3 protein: CATSDLRNTGDSYNEQFF

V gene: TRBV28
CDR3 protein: CASTQGRIRSNEQFF

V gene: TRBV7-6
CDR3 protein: CASTGLPTWRGNQETQYF

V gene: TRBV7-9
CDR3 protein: CASSSVTSGGPYNEQFF

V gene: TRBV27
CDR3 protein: CASSQRGGLDYNEQFF

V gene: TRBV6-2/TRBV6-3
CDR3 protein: CASCGLASYSEQFF

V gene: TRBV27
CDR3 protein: CASSLPGLAGGHEQFF

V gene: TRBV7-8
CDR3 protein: CASSLNSGPYNEQFF